These T cell receptor beta chains were read from a single sample in a study of T cell responses to AZD1222 COVID-19 vaccine. Sequenced by immunoSEQ multiplex PCR; TCRdb stores in-frame clones only, minus some. The sample consists of some 150,000 clones, approximately 91% of them appearing once. This material consisted of peripheral blood, taken on day 0 of AZD1222 vaccination. These receptors all come from an adult in good health. Each CDR3 is given with its conserved first and last residue. The order of the fields is V gene, D gene, clone size, J gene, CDR3 protein, CDR3 DNA. A D gene is named only where the DNA matches it firmly. Only some rows state a clone size, as once, few, many or a class for expanded clones.

V gene: TRBV5-4; D gene: TRBD1; clone size: .; J gene: TRBJ1-6; CDR3 protein: CASRTGGTNSPLHF; CDR3 DNA: TGTGCCAGCAGGACAGGGGGAACCAATTCACCCCTCCACTTT
V gene: TRBV7-2; D gene: TRBD1; clone size: .; J gene: TRBJ1-2; CDR3 protein: CASRRSQGSYGYTF; CDR3 DNA: TGTGCCAGCAGACGATCACAGGGGTCCTATGGCTACACCTTC
V gene: TRBV7-3; D gene: .; clone size: .; J gene: TRBJ2-5; CDR3 protein: CASSLQGRETQYF; CDR3 DNA: TGTGCCAGCAGCTTACAGGGACGAGAGACCCAGTACTTC
V gene: TRBV7-8; D gene: TRBD1; clone size: once; J gene: TRBJ2-7; CDR3 protein: CASSGPRQGEQYF; CDR3 DNA: TGTGCCAGCAGCGGGCCAAGACAGGGCGAGCAGTACTTC
V gene: TRBV11-2; D gene: .; clone size: .; J gene: TRBJ2-7; CDR3 protein: CASSIYRDTRYEQYF; CDR3 DNA: TGTGCCAGCAGCATTTATCGGGACACCCGATACGAGCAGTACTTC
V gene: TRBV30; D gene: .; clone size: .; J gene: TRBJ1-1; CDR3 protein: CAWRVDRTANTEAFF; CDR3 DNA: TGTGCCTGGAGGGTGGACAGAACTGCGAACACTGAAGCTTTCTTT
V gene: TRBV11-2; D gene: .; clone size: .; J gene: TRBJ1-1; CDR3 protein: CASSLTLNTEAFF; CDR3 DNA: TGTGCCAGCAGCTTGACTCTGAACACTGAAGCTTTCTTT
V gene: TRBV28; D gene: .; clone size: .; J gene: TRBJ1-3; CDR3 protein: CASTPLGSYSGNTIYF; CDR3 DNA: TGTGCCAGCACTCCCCTAGGCAGTTACTCTGGAAACACCATATATTTT
V gene: TRBV5-1; D gene: .; clone size: .; J gene: TRBJ2-1; CDR3 protein: CASSQGIREQFNNEQFF; CDR3 DNA: TGCGCCAGCAGCCAAGGGATCCGGGAGCAGTTTAACAATGAGCAGTTCTTC
V gene: TRBV5-4; D gene: .; clone size: .; J gene: TRBJ2-2; CDR3 protein: CASSLNIGADGELFF; CDR3 DNA: TGTGCCAGCAGCTTAAATATAGGGGCGGACGGGGAGCTGTTTTTT
V gene: TRBV7-9; D gene: TRBD2; clone size: .; J gene: TRBJ2-5; CDR3 protein: CASSTSGRYQETQYF; CDR3 DNA: TGTGCCAGCAGCACTAGCGGGAGGTACCAAGAGACCCAGTACTTC
V gene: TRBV7-8; D gene: .; clone size: .; J gene: TRBJ1-6; CDR3 protein: CASSQNTRSPLHF; CDR3 DNA: TGTGCCAGCAGCCAAAACACTCGTTCACCCCTCCACTTT
V gene: TRBV7-3; D gene: TRBD1; clone size: .; J gene: TRBJ2-5; CDR3 protein: CASSTEGAGYEETQYF; CDR3 DNA: TGTGCCAGCAGCACCGAGGGGGCAGGTTATGAAGAGACCCAGTACTTC
V gene: TRBV27; D gene: TRBD2; clone size: .; J gene: TRBJ2-3; CDR3 protein: CASSPPKGLAGSPDTQYF; CDR3 DNA: TGTGCCAGCAGTCCGCCTAAGGGACTAGCGGGGTCCCCAGATACGCAGTATTTT
V gene: TRBV4-1; D gene: TRBD1; clone size: once; J gene: TRBJ1-4; CDR3 protein: CASSQGQGPSGEKLFF; CDR3 DNA: TGCGCCAGCAGCCAGGGACAGGGGCCCAGTGGAGAAAAACTGTTTTTT
V gene: TRBV4-2; D gene: TRBD2; clone size: .; J gene: TRBJ2-1; CDR3 protein: CASRTGLAGGLTYNEQFF; CDR3 DNA: TGTGCCAGCAGGACGGGACTAGCGGGGGGCCTAACCTACAATGAGCAGTTCTTC
V gene: TRBV5-6; D gene: .; clone size: .; J gene: TRBJ1-3; CDR3 protein: CASSLDSGNTIYF; CDR3 DNA: TGTGCCAGCAGCCTGGACTCTGGAAACACCATATATTTT
V gene: TRBV4-1; D gene: TRBD1; clone size: once; J gene: TRBJ1-2; CDR3 protein: CASSRNHRDRGYLGYTF; CDR3 DNA: TGCGCCAGCAGCCGCAACCACCGGGACAGGGGTTATTTGGGCTACACCTTC
V gene: TRBV27; D gene: TRBD2; clone size: .; J gene: TRBJ2-3; CDR3 protein: CASSILAGGRVDTQYF; CDR3 DNA: TGTGCCAGCAGCATACTAGCGGGAGGGCGAGTAGATACGCAGTATTTT
V gene: TRBV6-5; D gene: .; clone size: .; J gene: TRBJ2-2; CDR3 protein: CASRPLGGNTGELFF; CDR3 DNA: TGTGCCAGCAGGCCCCTCGGGGGGAACACCGGGGAGCTGTTTTTT